This TCR beta chain was identified during a study of shared clonotypes between healthy human individuals. In the original processing: For the immunoSEQ data, sequences were junction-only without quality scores, so filtering differed. This table comes from immunoSEQ multiplex PCR, and its TCRdb copy is limited to in-frame clones, with some not included. V, J and clone size are taken as reported in that table, and D and trimming were inferred from the DNA itself. Among roughly 650,000 clones listed, approximately 96% were seen once. Cells designated naive CD8 were CD45RO-negative and were positively selected for CCR7, with terminally differentiated effector memory CD45RA+ cells excluded. This CDR3 spans 14 amino acids. Germline loops: CDR1 MNHEY, CDR2 SVGAGI. The germline V and J ends were trimmed by 6 bases and 5 bases, with 16 bases remaining between them. This clone was counted a single time. The antigen is undetermined.

Study observations and caveats: What limited the represented genetic and exposure-history diversity was the small number of donors.

This TCR derives from a woman aged 25-40 years in good health. Sequencing was carried out using naive CD8+ T cells sorted from blood. This rearrangement joins TRBV6-5 to TRBJ1-1, with a tentative D call TRBD1 (5 bases). The CDR3 bases are TGTGCCAGCAGGTCGGGGGGGGGAGGAACTGAAGCTTTCTTT. Translation gives CASRSGGGGTEAFF.